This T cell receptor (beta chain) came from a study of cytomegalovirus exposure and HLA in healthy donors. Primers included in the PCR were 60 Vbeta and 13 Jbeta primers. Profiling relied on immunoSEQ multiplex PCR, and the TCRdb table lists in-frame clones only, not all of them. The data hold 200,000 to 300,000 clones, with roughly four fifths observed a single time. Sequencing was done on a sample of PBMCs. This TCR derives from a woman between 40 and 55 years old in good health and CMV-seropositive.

The CDR3 is CASSLESSETMNTEAFF. CDR3 nucleotides: TGTGCCAGCAGCTTAGAATCTTCAGAAACCATGAACACTGAAGCTTTCTTT. The chain joins TRBV11-2 to TRBJ1-1; D unresolved. CDR3 size: 17 residues. Trimming removed 0 bases from V and 0 bases from J, with 14 bases in between. Germline assignment: CDR1 SGHAT and CDR2 FQNNGV.